A single sample is the source of the 18 T cell receptor beta chains below, sequenced in a study of blood T cell repertoires in COVID-19. Method: immunoSEQ multiplex PCR; TCRdb's copy keeps in-frame clones and lacks some. The data contain roughly 120,000 clones, 60% to 85% of them seen just once; the ten biggest clones take up 0.75% to 0.9%. Source material: peripheral blood. These receptor sequences come from a human donor with acute or convalescent COVID-19. The donor label of this sample is uncertain.

The chain is built from TRBV6-4 and TRBJ2-2, with 8 bases matching TRBD2. This CDR3 comprises 14 residues. Germline CDR1 is MRHNA and CDR2 is SNTAGT. The ends lost 10 bases at V and 5 bases at J; junction bases unmatched: 9. In DNA, the CDR3 is TGTGCCACCCGGGAGGGGCGTGCTACCGGGGAGCTGTTTTTT. Protein product: CATREGRATGELFF.

This clone was counted between two and nine times. The rearrangement uses TRBV6-9 and TRBJ1-1, with a weak D call TRBD1 (6 bases). V dropped 5 bases and J dropped 5 bases, with 12 bases sitting between them. There are 13 residues in the CDR3. From germline, CDR1 is MNHGY and CDR2 SVAAGI. The CDR3 sequence: CASSPTGRTEAFF. CDR3 nucleotides: TGTGCCAGCAGTCCAACAGGGAGAACTGAAGCTTTCTTT.

The chain recombines TRBV20-1 with TRBJ2-1, with TRBD1 identical over 8 bases. J gave up 8 bases and V 6 bases, and 3 bases lay outside the gene matches. CDR1 and CDR2 (germline): DFQATT, SNEGSKA (reference sequence). This CDR3 region has 11 residues. CDR3 nucleotides: TGCAGTGCCGACAGGGGCCATGAGCAGTTCTTC. Protein sequence: CSADRGHEQFF.

This clone was seen more than once but under ten times. V usage is TRBV18 and J usage is TRBJ2-7, with 7 bases fitting TRBD1. The CDR3 totals 16 residues. With 2 bases clipped from V and 3 bases from J, the junction kept 10 bases outside the gene matches. The germline V gene has CDR1 KGHSH and CDR2 LQKENI. This chain's CDR3 is CASSPTPGTEYYEQYF. The CDR3 nucleotides read TGTGCCAGCTCACCAACCCCCGGGACAGAGTACTACGAGCAGTACTTC. The complete variable domain, with remaining parts taken from reference TRBV18 and TRBJ2-7, reads NAGVMQNPRHLVRRRGQEARLRCSPMKGHSHVYWYRQLPEEGLKFMVYLQKENIIDESGMPKERFSAEFPKEGPSILRIQQVVRGDSAAYFCASSPTPGTEYYEQYFGPGTRLTVT.

The chain links TRBV7-2 to TRBJ2-1, with TRBD2 as a possible D gene (5 bases). V was clipped by 0 bases and J by 8 bases, with 14 bases between them. Germline V CDR1 and CDR2: SGHTA, FQGNSA. The CDR3 length is 15 residues. CDR3 amino acids: CASSLAGLRLDEQFF. CDR3 coding DNA: TGTGCCAGCAGCTTAGCTGGACTGCGACTGGATGAGCAGTTCTTC.

The chain joins TRBV5-1 to TRBJ1-2, with D unclear. The CDR3 is 15 amino acids. CDR1 is SGHRS, CDR2 YFSETQ, per germline. The ends were cut back, 4 bases at V and 2 bases at J, with 15 bases in the middle. CDR3 amino acids: CASSAGNIGNYGYTF. The CDR3 DNA sequence: TGCGCCAGCAGCGCCGGGAACATCGGGAACTATGGCTACACCTTC.

V is TRBV28 and J is TRBJ2-5, with TRBD2 identical over 8 bases. V lost 5 bases and J lost 2; bases outside the gene matches: 1. Germline lookup yields CDR1 MDHEN and CDR2 SYDVKM. This CDR3 contains 13 residues. The chain's CDR3 is CASSSGGQETQYF. The CDR3 DNA sequence: TGTGCCAGCAGTAGCGGGGGACAAGAGACCCAGTACTTC.

CDR3 coding DNA: TGTGCCAGCAGCGCCCGACAGGGGTTCGGCGAGCAGTACTTC. Translating gives CASSARQGFGEQYF. V and J are TRBV7-6 and TRBJ2-7; the match to TRBD1 covers 8 bases. The CDR3 covers 14 residues. Trimming took 5 bases from V and 6 from J; bases not matched to a gene: 9. Germline V gene data show CDR1 as SGHVS and CDR2 as FNYEAQ.

The genes are TRBV5-6 and TRBJ1-1; a possible D gene is TRBD1 (6 bases). The germline V gene has CDR1 SGHDT and CDR2 YYEEEE. V lost 4 bases, J lost 0 bases, and 10 bases lay in between. The CDR3 loop spans 14 amino acids. The CDR3 region has the DNA TGTGCCAGCAGCCACGGACAGATGAACACTGAAGCTTTCTTT. Translated: CASSHGQMNTEAFF.

V and J are TRBV11-2 and TRBJ1-1; D possibly corresponds to TRBD1 (5 bases). The CDR3 runs 13 residues. The V gene lost 4 bases and the J gene lost 0 bases, with 6 bases spanning the gap. Per germline, CDR1 SGHAT and CDR2 FQNNGV. Written as DNA, the CDR3 is TGTGCCAGCAGCTCAGGGATGAACACTGAAGCTTTCTTT. Translated, it gives CASSSGMNTEAFF.

In the case of this clone: Other DNA sequences from this sample encode an identical CDR3 as well. The rearrangement links TRBV24-1 to TRBJ1-2; TRBD1 matches 7 bases. Unmatched junction bases numbered 6, after V lost 5 bases and J lost 4 bases. The germline V gene encodes CDR1 KGHDR and CDR2 SFDVKD. The CDR3 runs 14 residues. The CDR3, as DNA: TGTGCCACCAGTGCAAGACAGGGAAGCTATGGCTACACCTTC. Residues: CATSARQGSYGYTF.

This sequence joins TRBV10-3 and TRBJ1-4; 7 nucleotides align to TRBD1. V was clipped by 2 bases and J by 10 bases; unmatched bases: 1. This CDR3 comprises 12 residues. Germline V gene data show CDR1 as ENHRY and CDR2 as SYGVKD. The chain's CDR3 is CAISEPGGKLFF. CDR3 sequence (DNA): TGTGCCATCAGTGAGCCAGGGGGAAAACTGTTTTTT.

The rearrangement uses TRBV5-4 and TRBJ2-1; 7 bases match TRBD1. The CDR3 length is 15 residues. V gave up 0 bases and J gave up 3 bases; unmatched junction bases: 3. Germline-derived CDR1 and CDR2 are SGHNT and YYREEE (reference sequence). CDR3 residues: CASSLGPGGYNEQFF. The CDR3 region has the DNA TGTGCCAGCAGCTTGGGGCCAGGGGGCTACAATGAGCAGTTCTTC.

This clone was found a few times. The genes are TRBV18 and TRBJ1-1; 10 bases line up with TRBD1. Looked up from germline, CDR1 is KGHSH and CDR2 is LQKENI. The CDR3 contains 16 residues. The ends lost 2 bases at V and 0 bases at J; junction bases unmatched: 3. The CDR3 sequence: CASSPSGTGVNTEAFF. CDR3 nucleotides: TGTGCCAGCTCACCATCCGGGACAGGGGTGAACACTGAAGCTTTCTTT.

This chain joins TRBV6-2 or TRBV6-3 and TRBJ1-5; a weak D match, TRBD1 (6 bases). The CDR3 is 18 residues long. V was cut by 2 bases and J by 2 bases, with 19 bases left in between. Germline-derived CDR1 and CDR2 are MNHEY and SVGEGT. The CDR3 DNA sequence: TGTGCCAGCAGTTACGGGGTGACAGGCTCTAATCGCAATCAGCCCCAGCATTTT. Protein product: CASSYGVTGSNRNQPQHF.

This chain uses TRBV21-1 with TRBJ2-6; the DNA was not used to check the table's D call, TRBD2. TRBV21-1 has pseudogene status. CDR3 length: 19 amino acids. The CDR3 DNA reads as TGTGCCAGCAGCAAAGAGAGTTCGTCGATGAGCTCTGGGGCCAACGTCCTGACTTTC. Translated: CASSKESSSMSSGANVLTF.

The CDR3: CASSQAFGTVSTDTQYF. The DNA for the CDR3 is TGCGCCAGCAGCCAGGCTTTCGGGACTGTTAGCACAGATACGCAGTATTTT. The genes are TRBV4-1 and TRBJ2-3; tentative D call: TRBD2 (6 bases). CDR1 MGHRA and CDR2 YSYEKL come from the germline V gene. The CDR3 is 17 amino acids. V was pared by 3 bases and J by 0 bases, with 16 bases between.

This rearrangement joins TRBV9 to TRBJ1-2; TRBD1 matches at 9 bases. Germline CDR1 is SGDLS and CDR2 is YYNGEE. The CDR3 totals 15 residues. V lost 1 base and J lost 4; bases outside the gene matches: 5. In DNA form, the CDR3 reads TGTGCCAGCAGCGTAACGACAGGGGGATCCTATGGCTACACCTTC. Translating gives CASSVTTGGSYGYTF.